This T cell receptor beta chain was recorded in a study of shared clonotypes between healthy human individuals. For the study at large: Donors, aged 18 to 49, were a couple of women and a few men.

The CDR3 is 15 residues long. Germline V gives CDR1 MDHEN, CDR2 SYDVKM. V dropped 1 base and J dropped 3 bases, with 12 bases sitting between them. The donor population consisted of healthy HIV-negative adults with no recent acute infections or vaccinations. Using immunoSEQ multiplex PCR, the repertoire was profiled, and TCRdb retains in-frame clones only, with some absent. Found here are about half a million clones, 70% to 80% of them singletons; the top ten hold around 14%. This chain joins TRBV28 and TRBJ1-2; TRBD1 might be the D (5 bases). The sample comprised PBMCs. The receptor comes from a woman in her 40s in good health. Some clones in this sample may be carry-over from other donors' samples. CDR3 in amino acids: CASSLYPRADYGYTF. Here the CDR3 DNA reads TGTGCCAGCAGTTTATACCCCAGGGCTGACTATGGCTACACCTTC.